This T cell receptor beta chain was found in a study of T cell responses to AZD1222 COVID-19 vaccine. CDR3 length equals 14 residues. Looked up from germline, CDR1 is LGHDT and CDR2 is YNNKEL (reference sequence). Trimming at V came to 1 base and at J to 3 bases, leaving 1 base not matched to a gene. Data came from immunoSEQ multiplex PCR; TCRdb stores just in-frame clones and leaves some out. Seen here are about 110,000 clones, less than 90% observed once, and the top ten hold around 1.5%. This clone was observed once. This material consisted of peripheral blood, taken on day 0 of AZD1222 vaccination. The chain carries TRBV3-1 (or the pseudogene TRBV3-2) and TRBJ1-1; 8 nucleotides match TRBD1. The clonotype comes from an adult in good health. In DNA, the CDR3 is TGTGCCAGCAGCCAAGCAGGGGGCGACACTGAAGCTTTCTTT. It encodes CASSQAGGDTEAFF.